A single sample is the source of the 3 T cell receptor beta chains below, sequenced in a study of blood T cell repertoires in COVID-19. TCRdb's table, derived via immunoSEQ multiplex PCR, lists solely in-frame clones and lacks some. Of about 210,000 clones listed, 80% to 90% were seen once; the top ten hold 3.8%. Input material: PBMCs or T cells enriched from blood (not recorded which). The source of these receptors is a woman aged 40 to 49 with acute COVID-19.

V usage is TRBV7-2 and J usage is TRBJ2-1; D perhaps matches TRBD2 (6 bases). This CDR3 has 13 residues. V was trimmed by 2 bases and J by 14 bases, leaving 16 bases between them. Looked up from germline, CDR1 is SGHTA and CDR2 is FQGNSA. In DNA form, the CDR3 reads TGTGCCAGCAGCTTATTAAATAGCGGAGGGGAGTTCTTC. Translation gives CASSLLNSGGEFF.

The V and J genes are TRBV5-5 and TRBJ2-7; 7 positions match TRBD1. V trimming: 4 bases; J trimming: 1 base; junction bases outside the gene matches: 5. This CDR3 region has 14 residues. CDR1 is SGHKS, CDR2 YYEKEE, per germline (reference sequence). The CDR3 is CASSEQGWSYEQYF. CDR3 nucleotides: TGTGCCAGCAGCGAACAGGGGTGGTCCTACGAGCAGTACTTC.

The gene calls are TRBV7-9 and TRBJ1-4; unclear D gene. Trimming pared 6 bases from V and 1 base from J, leaving 9 bases between. CDR1 and CDR2 from the germline V gene are SEHNR and FQNEAQ (reference sequence). The CDR3 spans 14 residues. CDR3: CASRRLGTNEKLFF. The CDR3 nucleotides read TGTGCCAGCAGGCGACTAGGAACTAATGAAAAACTGTTTTTT.